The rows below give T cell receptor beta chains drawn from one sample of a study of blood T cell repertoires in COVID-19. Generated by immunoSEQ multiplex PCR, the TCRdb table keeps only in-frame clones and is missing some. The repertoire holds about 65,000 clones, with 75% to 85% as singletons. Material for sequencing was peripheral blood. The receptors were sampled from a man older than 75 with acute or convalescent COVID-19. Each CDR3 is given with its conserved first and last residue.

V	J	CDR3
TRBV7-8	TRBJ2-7	CASSSPGQGAYEQYF
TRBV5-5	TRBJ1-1	CASSFQGGTEAFF
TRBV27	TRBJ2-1	CASSPDRIEQFF
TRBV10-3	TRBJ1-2	CATGTGAEYGYTF
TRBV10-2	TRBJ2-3	CASGGSGGARDTQYF
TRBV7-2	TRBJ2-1	CASSPDRGNYNEQFF
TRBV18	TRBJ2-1	CASSPETRQFF
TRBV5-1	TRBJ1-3	CASSPGRWTASSGNTIYF
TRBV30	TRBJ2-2	CAWSRNRRLNTGELFF
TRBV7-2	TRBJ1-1	CASSVQGNTEAFF
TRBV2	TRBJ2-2	CASQPEGLAGELFF
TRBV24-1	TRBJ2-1	CATSDSGGPAGSYNEQFF
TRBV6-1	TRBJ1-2	CASSEGTGLYGYTF
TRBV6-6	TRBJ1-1	CASMSSPGQENTEAFF